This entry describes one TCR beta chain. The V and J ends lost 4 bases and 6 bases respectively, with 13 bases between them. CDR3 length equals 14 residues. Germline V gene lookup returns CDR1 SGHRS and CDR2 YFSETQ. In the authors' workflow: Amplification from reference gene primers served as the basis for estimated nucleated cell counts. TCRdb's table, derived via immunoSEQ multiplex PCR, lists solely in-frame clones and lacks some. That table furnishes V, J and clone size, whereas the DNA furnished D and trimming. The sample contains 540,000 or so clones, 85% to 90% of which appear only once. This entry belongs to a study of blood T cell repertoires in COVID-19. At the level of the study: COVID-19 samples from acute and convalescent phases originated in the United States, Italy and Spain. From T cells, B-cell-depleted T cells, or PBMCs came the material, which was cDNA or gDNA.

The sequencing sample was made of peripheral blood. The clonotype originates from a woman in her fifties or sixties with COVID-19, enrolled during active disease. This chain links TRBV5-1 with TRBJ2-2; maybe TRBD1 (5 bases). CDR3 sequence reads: CASSRSLGAGELFF. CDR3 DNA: TGCGCCAGCAGCCGTTCTTTAGGGGCCGGGGAGCTGTTTTTT. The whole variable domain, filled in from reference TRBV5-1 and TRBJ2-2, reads KAGVTQTPRYLIKTRGQQVTLSCSPISGHRSVSWYQQTPGQGLQFLFEYFSETQRNKGNFPGRFSGRQFSNSRSEMNVSTLELGDSALYLCASSRSLGAGELFFGEGSRLTVL.